The clone carrying this T cell receptor (beta chain) was seen a few times. In a library made to pick up alpha chains, this beta chain is a stray read with a size that means little. The data derive from a study of spatial heterogeneity in lung cancer. Time point in this sample: sample taken at primary tumor resection. Whole RNA was taken from tumor, nontumor lung or frozen PBMC; it was then sequenced unsorted. The donors, more than 55 patients with untreated early-stage non-small cell lung cancer, provided the samples. Every cDNA TCR molecule received its own unique molecular identifier. Via MiXCR, TCRdb re-called the 5' RACE reads, giving one row per CDR3 protein. The table records 7,500 to 8,000 distinct CDR3 sequences, around 8.6% of them present only once. The starting material was PBMCs, obtained at surgery. The receptor was isolated from a male donor with early-stage non-small cell lung cancer.

CDR3 DNA sequence: TGTGCCAGCAGCTTAGCAGGGCAGGTAACCCTGGGCACCTACGAGCAGTACTTC. Translated, it gives CASSLAGQVTLGTYEQYF. The chain is built from TRBV7-8 and TRBJ2-7; D gene unclear. Germline loops: CDR1 SGHVS, CDR2 FQNEAQ. Trimming took 0 bases from V and 2 from J, leaving 20 bases between them. The CDR3 has 18 residues.